The 17 T cell receptor beta chains below all came from one sample that was sequenced in a study of T cells in localized non-small cell lung cancer. Only in-frame clones appear in the TCRdb table, and some are missing; sequencing was by immunoSEQ multiplex PCR. The repertoire has several thousand clones, about nine tenths of them found once; the top ten carry roughly 2.3%. The specimen was peripheral blood, collected before any cancer treatment. These receptors were collected from a female donor over 55 with stage II squamous cell lung carcinoma.

J is TRBJ2-1 and V is TRBV14; D not certain. The CDR3 runs to 13 residues. The germline V gene encodes CDR1 SGHDN and CDR2 FVKESK. Trimming took 5 bases from V and 8 from J, leaving 13 bases between them. CDR3 residues: CASSTQLLDEQFF. CDR3 in DNA: TGTGCCAGCAGCACTCAGCTTCTAGATGAGCAGTTCTTC.

The chain carries TRBV5-1 and TRBJ1-2; D possibly corresponds to TRBD1 (6 bases). The germline V gene has CDR1 SGHRS and CDR2 YFSETQ. The CDR3 contains 15 residues. V was pared by 4 bases and J by 0 bases, with 13 bases between. The CDR3 DNA reads as TGCGCCAGCAGCCAAGGGGGGCCCGCTAACTATGGCTACACCTTC. This translates into CASSQGGPANYGYTF.

Regarding this clone: At the DNA level, this CDR3 is encoded by other sequences in the same sample as well. This sequence joins TRBV6-1 and TRBJ2-7; 8 positions match TRBD1. The CDR3 contains 14 residues. Germline-derived CDR1 and CDR2 are MNHNS and SASEGT. Trimming took 3 bases from V and 3 from J; bases not matched to a gene: 4. In nucleotides, the CDR3 is TGTGCCAGCAGTGAGGCACAGGGGGACTACGAGCAGTACGTC. Protein: CASSEAQGDYEQYV.

The genes are TRBV18 and TRBJ2-7, with 8 bases that match TRBD1. The germline V gene encodes CDR1 KGHSH and CDR2 LQKENI. The CDR3 length is 14 residues. The ends lost 2 bases at V and 4 bases at J; junction bases unmatched: 4. This CDR3 is CASSPGTGLYEQYV. In DNA form, the CDR3 reads TGTGCCAGCTCACCAGGGACAGGTTTGTACGAGCAGTACGTC.

The chain has TRBV6-1 and TRBJ1-5; D possibly corresponds to TRBD1 (5 bases). Per germline, CDR1 MNHNS and CDR2 SASEGT. The germline V and J ends were trimmed by 1 base and 7 bases, with 14 bases remaining between them. This CDR3 region has 15 residues. Here the CDR3 reads CASSEERRGGQPQHF. CDR3 nucleotide sequence: TGTGCCAGCAGTGAAGAGCGTAGGGGCGGGCAGCCCCAGCATTTT.

This chain connects TRBV10-2 to TRBJ2-1, with TRBD2 identical over 13 bases. The CDR3 has 16 amino acids. Germline V gives CDR1 WSHSY, CDR2 SAAADI. The V and J ends lost 3 bases and 7 bases, in that order; junction bases with no gene match: 6. CDR3 bases: TGCGCCAGCAGTGAAGGACTAGCGGGGGAGGGAAATGAGCAGTTCTTC. Translated: CASSEGLAGEGNEQFF.

The chain is built from TRBV14 and TRBJ2-1, with D perhaps matching TRBD2 (6 bases). V was cut by 5 bases and J by 2 bases, with 13 bases left in between. CDR3 length equals 15 residues. CDR1 is SGHDN and CDR2 is FVKESK in the germline V gene. The CDR3 reads CASSRDLGPYNEQFF. The CDR3 DNA reads TGTGCCAGCAGCAGGGACTTGGGGCCCTACAATGAGCAGTTCTTC.

Worth noting for this clone: The junction does not match germline at one end; this may be a read error. This chain links TRBV4-1 with TRBJ2-7, with a possible D match to TRBD2 (5 bases). This CDR3 has 14 amino acids. Germline CDR1 is MGHRA and CDR2 is YSYEKL. The CDR3, as DNA: TGCGCCAGCAGCCAAGTCCCTAGCTCCCACGAGCAGTACTTC. Amino acid sequence: CASSQVPSSHEQYF.

The V call is TRBV4-1, the J call TRBJ2-3, with a possible D match to TRBD2 (6 bases). V lost 4 bases and J lost 10, with 15 bases in between. Germline-derived CDR1 and CDR2 are MGHRA and YSYEKL. The CDR3 is made up of 13 amino acids. For the CDR3, the DNA is TGCGCCAGCAGCCCCGGGCCGGGGGTTGCGCAGTATTTT. It codes for CASSPGPGVAQYF.

The chain joins TRBV27 to TRBJ2-5; 7 positions agree with TRBD2. There are 16 residues in the CDR3. The V segment lost 6 bases and the J segment 3 bases; nucleotides outside the gene matches: 13. Germline V gene lookup returns CDR1 MNHEY and CDR2 SMNVEV (reference sequence). CDR3 DNA sequence: TGTGCCAGCAGCCACCGGGCCGGACTAGAGAAAGAGACCCAGTACTTC. Amino acids: CASSHRAGLEKETQYF.

V usage is TRBV5-1 and J usage is TRBJ2-1, with 12 positions matching TRBD2. The germline V gene has CDR1 SGHRS and CDR2 YFSETQ. The length of the CDR3 is 17 residues. The junction had 7 bases not matched to a gene; V was cut back by 0 bases and J by 6 bases. This chain's CDR3 is CASSLEPLAGGSNEQFF. CDR3 DNA: TGCGCCAGCAGCTTGGAACCCCTAGCGGGAGGGTCCAATGAGCAGTTCTTC. The whole variable domain, filled in from reference TRBV5-1 and TRBJ2-1, reads KAGVTQTPRYLIKTRGQQVTLSCSPISGHRSVSWYQQTPGQGLQFLFEYFSETQRNKGNFPGRFSGRQFSNSRSEMNVSTLELGDSALYLCASSLEPLAGGSNEQFFGPGTRLTVL.

The chain carries TRBV14 and TRBJ2-3; 9 positions match TRBD2. CDR1 is SGHDN, CDR2 FVKESK, per germline. V was pared by 0 bases and J by 1 base, with 5 bases of the junction left unmatched. The CDR3 is 17 residues long. CDR3 protein: CASSQDLGTSRTDTQYF. The CDR3 nucleotides read TGTGCCAGCAGCCAAGATCTAGGGACTAGCCGCACAGATACGCAGTATTTT.

The rearrangement uses TRBV15 and TRBJ1-6; D is possibly TRBD1 (5 bases). CDR3 length equals 15 residues. Germline assignment: CDR1 LNHNV and CDR2 YYDKDF (reference sequence). Trimming cost V 5 bases and J 8 bases, with 16 bases left between them. CDR3 amino acids: CATSATVIQDSPLHF. In DNA, the CDR3 is TGTGCCACCAGCGCGACAGTCATCCAGGATTCACCCCTCCACTTT.

This sequence joins TRBV7-2 and TRBJ1-1, with D possibly matching TRBD1 (5 bases). This CDR3 has 16 residues. Germline values: CDR1 SGHTA, CDR2 FQGNSA. V was cut by 3 bases and J by 8 bases, with 22 bases left in between. CDR3: CASSFNGGRLASEAFF. CDR3 bases: TGTGCCAGCAGCTTCAATGGGGGACGCCTGGCGTCCGAAGCTTTCTTT.

The V gene is TRBV5-1, the J gene TRBJ2-3, with 7 bases that match TRBD2. With V trimmed by 6 bases and J by 3 bases, 7 bases remained unmatched. The CDR3 has 14 amino acids. CDR1 is SGHRS, CDR2 YFSETQ, per germline. The CDR3 is CASTRGVGTDTQYF. CDR3 nucleotide sequence: TGCGCCAGCACACGGGGGGTGGGGACAGATACGCAGTATTTT.

This clone was detected once. The germline gene is not matched at one end of the junction; a read error may be the cause. The chain recombines TRBV4-1 with TRBJ2-7, with D tentatively TRBD1 (5 bases). CDR1 and CDR2 (germline): MGHRA, YSYEKL. This CDR3 spans 16 amino acids. The CDR3 sequence: CASSQDTTASIYEQCF. The CDR3 DNA reads as TGCGCCAGCAGCCAAGATACGACAGCCTCCATCTACGAGCAGTGCTTC.

As DNA, the CDR3 is TGTGCCAGCAGCTTAAGTCTAGCGGGAGTCAATGAGCAGTTCTTC. This encodes CASSLSLAGVNEQFF. J is TRBJ2-1 and V is TRBV11-2, with TRBD2 matching 10 bases. The V and J ends lost 2 bases and 6 bases, in that order; junction bases with no gene match: 4. Germline loops: CDR1 SGHAT, CDR2 FQNNGV. This CDR3 has 15 residues. The variable domain in full, completed from reference TRBV11-2 and TRBJ2-1, reads EAGVAQSPRYKIIEKRQSVAFWCNPISGHATLYWYQQILGQGPKLLIQFQNNGVVDDSQLPKDRFSAERLKGVDSTLKIQPAKLEDSAVYLCASSLSLAGVNEQFFGPGTRLTVL.